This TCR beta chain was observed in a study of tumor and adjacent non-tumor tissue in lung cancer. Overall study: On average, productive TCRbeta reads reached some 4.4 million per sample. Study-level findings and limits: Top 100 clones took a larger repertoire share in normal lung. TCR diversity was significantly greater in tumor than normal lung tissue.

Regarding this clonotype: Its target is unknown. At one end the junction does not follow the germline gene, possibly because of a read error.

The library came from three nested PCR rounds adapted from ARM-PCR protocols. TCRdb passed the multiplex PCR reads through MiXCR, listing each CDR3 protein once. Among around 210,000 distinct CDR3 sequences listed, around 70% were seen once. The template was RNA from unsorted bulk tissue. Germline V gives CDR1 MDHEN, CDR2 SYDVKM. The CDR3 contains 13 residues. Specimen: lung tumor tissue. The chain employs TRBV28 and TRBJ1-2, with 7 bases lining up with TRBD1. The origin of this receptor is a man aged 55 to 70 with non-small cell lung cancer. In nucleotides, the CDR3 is TGTACCAGCACCGGGACAGCTAACTATGGCTACACCTTC. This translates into CTSTGTANYGYTF.